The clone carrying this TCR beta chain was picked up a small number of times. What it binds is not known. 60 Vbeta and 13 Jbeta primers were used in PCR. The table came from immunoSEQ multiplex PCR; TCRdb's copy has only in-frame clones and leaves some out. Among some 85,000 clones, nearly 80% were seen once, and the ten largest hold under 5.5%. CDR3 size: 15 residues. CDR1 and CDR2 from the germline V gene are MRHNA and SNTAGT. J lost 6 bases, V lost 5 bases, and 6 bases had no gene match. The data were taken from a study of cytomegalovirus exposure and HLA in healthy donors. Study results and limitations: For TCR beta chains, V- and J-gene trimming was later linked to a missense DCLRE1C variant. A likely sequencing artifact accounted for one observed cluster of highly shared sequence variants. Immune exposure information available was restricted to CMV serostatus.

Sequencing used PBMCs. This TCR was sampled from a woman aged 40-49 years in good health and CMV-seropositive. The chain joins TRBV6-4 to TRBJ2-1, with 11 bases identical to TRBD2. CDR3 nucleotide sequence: TGTGCCAGCAGTTTACTAGCGGGAGAAGGCAATGAGCAGTTCTTC. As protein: CASSLLAGEGNEQFF.